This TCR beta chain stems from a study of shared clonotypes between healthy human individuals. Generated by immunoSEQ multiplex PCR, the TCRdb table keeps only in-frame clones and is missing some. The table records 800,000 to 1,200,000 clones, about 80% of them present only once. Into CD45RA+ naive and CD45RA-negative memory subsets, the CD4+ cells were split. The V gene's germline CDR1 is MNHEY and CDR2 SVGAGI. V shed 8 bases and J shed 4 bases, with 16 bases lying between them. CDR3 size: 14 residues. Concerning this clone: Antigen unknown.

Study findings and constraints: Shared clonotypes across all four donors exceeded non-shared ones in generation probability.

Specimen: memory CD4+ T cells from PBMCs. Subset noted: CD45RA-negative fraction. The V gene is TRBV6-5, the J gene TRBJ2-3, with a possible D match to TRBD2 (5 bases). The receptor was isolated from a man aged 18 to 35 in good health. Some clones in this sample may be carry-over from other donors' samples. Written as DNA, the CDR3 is TGTGCCAGCTCTAGGGTCGCGAGGGCAGATACGCAGTATTTT. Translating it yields CASSRVARADTQYF.